The 11 T cell receptor beta chains given below trace back to one sample, sequenced in a study of control samples from healthy donors and cancer patients. TCRdb's copy holds only in-frame clones and misses some; the assay was immunoSEQ multiplex PCR. The sample shows 6,000 or so clones, 55% to 85% of them seen only once. The sequencing sample was made of formalin-fixed, paraffin-embedded tissue. The receptors shown here come from a male donor with melanoma.

The rearrangement uses TRBV3-1 (or the pseudogene TRBV3-2) and TRBJ2-7; the D call may be TRBD1 or TRBD2 (5 bases each). The CDR3 spans 16 residues. V dropped 4 bases and J dropped 6 bases, with 22 bases sitting between them. The germline gives CDR1 LGHDT, CDR2 YNNKEL (reference sequence). This CDR3 is CASSPNVGSGASEQYF. The CDR3 region has the DNA TGTGCCAGCAGCCCTAACGTAGGGTCCGGGGCTAGCGAGCAGTACTTC.

This chain links TRBV7-9 with TRBJ2-5; 12 bases map to TRBD2. In germline, CDR1 is SEHNR, CDR2 FQNEAQ (reference sequence). The CDR3 runs to 18 residues. The J segment lost 5 bases and the V segment lost 4 bases, leaving 14 bases of the junction unmatched. In DNA, the CDR3 is TGTGCCAGCAGCTCATCTTCGGCTAGCGGGAGGGTGAGGGAGACCCAGTACTTC. It encodes CASSSSSASGRVRETQYF.

On this clone: The germline gene is not matched at one end of the junction; a read error may be the cause. The chain is built from TRBV28 and TRBJ1-1; 7 bases fit TRBD1. The length of the CDR3 is 13 residues. Germline V gene lookup returns CDR1 MDHEN and CDR2 SYDVKM. The CDR3 region has the DNA TGTGTCAGCAGTTTTGGGACAGTCACTGAAGCTTTCTTT. This gives the protein CVSSFGTVTEAFF.

V gene TRBV7-3 combines with J gene TRBJ2-1; no reliable D call. This CDR3 contains 12 residues. Germline V gene sequence: CDR1 SGHTA, CDR2 FQGTGA. The V end was cut by 5 bases, the J end by 5 bases, with 7 bases between. CDR3 residues: CASSGLNNEQFF. CDR3 coding DNA: TGTGCCAGCAGCGGCCTTAACAATGAGCAGTTCTTC.

The V gene is TRBV27, the J gene TRBJ2-4, with D hard to call. This CDR3 is built from 17 residues. V was clipped by 5 bases and J by 0 bases, with 17 bases between them. Germline-derived CDR1 and CDR2 are MNHEY and SMNVEV (reference sequence). CDR3: CASSPRNHRLAKNIQYF. The CDR3 bases are TGTGCCAGCAGTCCCAGAAATCATAGACTAGCCAAAAACATTCAGTACTTC.

This clone came up once. The rearrangement uses TRBV7-3 and TRBJ2-2, with TRBD1 matching over 7 bases. Germline V gives CDR1 SGHTA, CDR2 FQGTGA. V shed 5 bases, J shed 6 bases, and the junction held 12 bases outside the gene matches. This CDR3 comprises 16 residues. CDR3 sequence: CASSPRQGGAAGELFF. The CDR3 bases are TGTGCCAGCAGCCCCAGACAGGGCGGAGCGGCCGGGGAGCTGTTTTTT.

The chain is built from TRBV5-4 and TRBJ1-2, with D hard to call. The CDR3 length is 12 residues. V dropped 4 bases and J dropped 8 bases, with 12 bases sitting between them. The germline V gene has CDR1 SGHNT and CDR2 YYREEE (reference sequence). CDR3 region: CASSLQAEGYTF. Written as DNA, the CDR3 is TGTGCCAGCAGCCTACAAGCGGAGGGCTACACCTTC.

This chain links TRBV6-5 with TRBJ2-7; 7 bases map to TRBD2. The CDR3 is made up of 14 amino acids. The ends lost 7 bases at V and 0 bases at J; junction bases unmatched: 6. Germline loops: CDR1 MNHEY, CDR2 SVGAGI. CDR3 in amino acids: CASTPLAASYEQYF. Here the CDR3 DNA reads TGTGCCAGCACCCCTCTAGCGGCCTCCTACGAGCAGTACTTC.

The gene calls are TRBV2 and TRBJ2-7; 14 positions match TRBD2. Germline CDR1 is SNHLY and CDR2 is FYNNEI. The CDR3 has 18 amino acids. The J segment lost 2 bases and the V segment lost 3 bases, leaving 9 bases of the junction unmatched. The CDR3: CASSDTGPGLAGAYEQYF. CDR3 nucleotide sequence: TGTGCCAGCAGTGATACGGGCCCGGGACTAGCGGGAGCCTACGAGCAGTACTTC. Full variable domain (outside the CDR3, taken from reference TRBV2 and TRBJ2-7): EPEVTQTPSHQVTQMGQEVILRCVPISNHLYFYWYRQILGQKVEFLVSFYNNEISEKSEIFDDQFSVERPDGSNFTLKIRSTKLEDSAMYFCASSDTGPGLAGAYEQYFGPGTRLTVT.

J is TRBJ1-6 and V is TRBV28; D gene ambiguous. CDR3 size: 11 residues. Germline lookup yields CDR1 MDHEN and CDR2 SYDVKM. V was clipped by 3 bases and J by 6 bases, with 0 bases between them. The CDR3 DNA reads TGTGCCAGCAGTTTTAATTCACCCCTCCACTTT. Protein sequence: CASSFNSPLHF. Full variable domain (rest looked up from reference TRBV28 and TRBJ1-6): DVKVTQSSRYLVKRTGEKVFLECVQDMDHENMFWYRQDPGLGLRLIYFSYDVKMKEKGDIPEGYSVSREKKERFSLILESASTNQTSMYLCASSFNSPLHFGNGTRLTVT.

This clone turned up a few times. The J gene is TRBJ2-7, the V gene TRBV7-2; 7 bases fit TRBD1. The CDR3 is 14 amino acids. V gave up 2 bases and J gave up 5 bases; unmatched junction bases: 6. Germline-derived CDR1 and CDR2 are SGHTA and FQGNSA. CDR3 in amino acids: CASSLWDSKDEQYF. CDR3 nucleotides: TGTGCCAGCAGCTTATGGGACAGTAAGGACGAGCAGTACTTC. Using reference TRBV7-2 and TRBJ2-7 for the parts outside the CDR3, the full variable domain is GAGVSQSPSNKVTEKGKDVELRCDPISGHTALYWYRQSLGQGLEFLIYFQGNSAPDKSGLPSDRFSAERTGGSVSTLTIQRTQQEDSAVYLCASSLWDSKDEQYFGPGTRLTVT.